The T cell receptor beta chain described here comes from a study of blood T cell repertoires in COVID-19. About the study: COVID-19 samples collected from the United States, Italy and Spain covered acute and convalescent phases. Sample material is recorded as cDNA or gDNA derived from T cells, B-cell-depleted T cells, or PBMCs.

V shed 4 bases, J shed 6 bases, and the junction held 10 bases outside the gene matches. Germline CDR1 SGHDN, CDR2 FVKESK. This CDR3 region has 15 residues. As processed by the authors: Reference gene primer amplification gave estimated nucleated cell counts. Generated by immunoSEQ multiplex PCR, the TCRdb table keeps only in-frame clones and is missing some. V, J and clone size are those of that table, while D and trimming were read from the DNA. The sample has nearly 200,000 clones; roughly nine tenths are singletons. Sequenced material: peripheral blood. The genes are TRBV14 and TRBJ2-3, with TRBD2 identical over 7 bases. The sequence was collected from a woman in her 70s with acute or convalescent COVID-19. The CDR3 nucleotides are TGTGCCAGCAGCCCTCTGACTGTCGGGGGGGATACGCAGTATTTT. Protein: CASSPLTVGGDTQYF.